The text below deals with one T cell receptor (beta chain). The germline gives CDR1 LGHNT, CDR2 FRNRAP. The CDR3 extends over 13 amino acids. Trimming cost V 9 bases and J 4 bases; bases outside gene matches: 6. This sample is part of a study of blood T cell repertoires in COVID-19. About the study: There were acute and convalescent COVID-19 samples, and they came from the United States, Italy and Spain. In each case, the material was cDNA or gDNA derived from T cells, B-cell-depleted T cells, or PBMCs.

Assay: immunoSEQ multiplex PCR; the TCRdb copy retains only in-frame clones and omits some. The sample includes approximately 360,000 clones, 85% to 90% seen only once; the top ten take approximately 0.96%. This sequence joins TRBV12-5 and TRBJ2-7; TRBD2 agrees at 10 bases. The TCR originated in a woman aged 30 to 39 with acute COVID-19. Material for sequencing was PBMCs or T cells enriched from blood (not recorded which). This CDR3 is CASTSGERYEQYF. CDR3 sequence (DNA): TGTGCTAGCACTAGCGGGGAGAGATACGAGCAGTACTTC.